The 23 T cell receptor beta chains below were found in one sample sequenced in a study of radiotherapy plus CTLA-4 blockade in lung cancer. Sequencing used immunoSEQ multiplex PCR; TCRdb keeps in-frame clones, though not all of them. The sample yields around 65,000 clones, approximately 75% seen once. Sequences were derived from peripheral blood, sampled from a patient treated with radiotherapy plus ipilimumab. The receptors were gathered from a human donor with non-small cell lung cancer who had a complete response to radiotherapy plus ipilimumab.

A single count supports this clone. The V and J genes are TRBV6-5 and TRBJ1-3, with D unresolved. CDR1 is MNHEY and CDR2 is SVGAGI in the germline V gene. The CDR3 totals 13 residues. V shed 6 bases and J shed 8 bases, with 14 bases lying between them. In nucleotides, the CDR3 is TGTGCCAGCAGCGAACGTATAGGGCACACCATATATTTT. Protein product: CASSERIGHTIYF.

The chain recombines TRBV4-1 with TRBJ1-4, with D uncertain. The germline gives CDR1 MGHRA, CDR2 YSYEKL. The CDR3 is 16 amino acids. With 4 bases removed from V and 5 bases from J, the gap between germline ends came to 17 bases. CDR3 amino acids: CASSPRTDGYNEKLFF. The CDR3 nucleotides are TGCGCCAGCAGCCCAAGGACGGATGGTTACAATGAAAAACTGTTTTTT.

The CDR3, as DNA: TGTGCCAGCAGGCTCGGACAGTTAGGAGATACGCAGTATTTT. This gives the protein CASRLGQLGDTQYF. The chain recombines TRBV6-5 with TRBJ2-3; weak D call: TRBD1 (6 bases). The CDR3 contains 14 residues. V lost 6 bases to trimming and J lost 5 bases, with 15 bases between them. Germline assignment: CDR1 MNHEY and CDR2 SVGAGI.

The chain uses TRBV9 and TRBJ2-1; D possibly matches TRBD1 or TRBD2 (5 bases each). Germline-derived CDR1 and CDR2 are SGDLS and YYNGEE. The V end lost 0 bases, the J end lost 3 bases, and 22 bases lay between the germline ends. This CDR3 comprises 19 residues. The CDR3: CASSVDMGWGNLRYNEQFF. Written as DNA, the CDR3 is TGTGCCAGCAGCGTAGATATGGGGTGGGGGAACCTTCGCTACAATGAGCAGTTCTTC.

The CDR3 DNA reads TGTGCCAGTAGTTTCTCTCACGGGACAGGGGAAACTAATGAAAAACTGTTTTTT. Encoded protein: CASSFSHGTGETNEKLFF. The chain recombines TRBV19 with TRBJ1-4, with TRBD1 matching 10 bases. The trim removed 5 bases at V and 1 base at J, leaving 10 bases unmatched. This CDR3 contains 18 residues. The germline CDR1 and CDR2 sequences are LNHDA and SQIVND (reference sequence).

The gene calls are TRBV5-1 and TRBJ2-2; 7 bases line up with TRBD1. The germline CDR1 and CDR2 sequences are SGHRS and YFSETQ. The CDR3 spans 16 residues. With 5 bases clipped from V and 0 bases from J, the junction kept 7 bases outside the gene matches. In DNA form, the CDR3 reads TGCGCCAGCAGACCCTCGGGACAGACGAACACCGGGGAGCTGTTTTTT. This encodes CASRPSGQTNTGELFF. The full variable domain, in which reference TRBV5-1 and TRBJ2-2 provide the parts outside the CDR3, is KAGVTQTPRYLIKTRGQQVTLSCSPISGHRSVSWYQQTPGQGLQFLFEYFSETQRNKGNFPGRFSGRQFSNSRSEMNVSTLELGDSALYLCASRPSGQTNTGELFFGEGSRLTVL.

The rearrangement links TRBV4-1 to TRBJ1-1, with TRBD1 matching over 7 bases. V lost 6 bases and J lost 1; bases outside the gene matches: 17. CDR1 is MGHRA and CDR2 is YSYEKL in the germline V gene. The length of the CDR3 is 18 residues. The CDR3 nucleotides are TGCGCCAGCAGGGACCTGTTAAATTCCGGGACAGCGAACACTGAAGCTTTCTTT. Protein product: CASRDLLNSGTANTEAFF.

The chain joins TRBV5-1 to TRBJ1-3; D remains unclear. Trimming left V 2 bases short and J 2 bases short, with 5 bases between. The CDR3 runs to 13 residues. Germline CDR1 and CDR2: SGHRS and YFSETQ. DNA of the CDR3: TGCGCCAGCAGCTTCGACGCTGGAAACACCATATATTTT. Protein product: CASSFDAGNTIYF.

The J gene is TRBJ2-7, the V gene TRBV5-1; TRBD1 matches 7 bases. J was trimmed by 5 bases and V by 0 bases; bases with no gene match: 5. This CDR3 has 14 residues. Germline V gives CDR1 SGHRS, CDR2 YFSETQ. The CDR3 DNA reads TGCGCCAGCAGCTTGGCCAGGGGGAGAAACGAGCAGTACTTC. Encoded protein: CASSLARGRNEQYF.

The V and J genes are TRBV25-1 and TRBJ2-3; D perhaps matches TRBD1 (6 bases). Between the trimmed V and J ends, which lost 5 bases and 6 bases, there was a span of 12 bases. The CDR3 totals 13 residues. Germline lookup yields CDR1 MGHDK and CDR2 SYGVNS. CDR3 sequence: CASSSGERDTQYF. The CDR3 DNA follows: TGTGCCAGCAGTTCAGGGGAGAGGGATACGCAGTATTTT.

The V call is TRBV6-5, the J call TRBJ2-1; weak D call: TRBD2 (6 bases). Trimming left V 5 bases short and J 6 bases short, with 17 bases between. There are 15 residues in the CDR3. The V gene's germline CDR1 is MNHEY and CDR2 SVGAGI. The CDR3, as DNA: TGTGCCAGCAGTCGTAGCGGAGGAGTACGCAATGAGCAGTTCTTC. This sequence encodes CASSRSGGVRNEQFF.

This CDR3 is CASSRSRPPLYQETQYF. As DNA, the CDR3 is TGTGCCAGCAGTCGTTCCAGGCCGCCCTTGTACCAAGAGACCCAGTACTTC. J is TRBJ2-5 and V is TRBV2; D unclear. Trimming removed 5 bases from V and 0 bases from J, with 19 bases in between. Per the germline V gene, CDR1 is SNHLY and CDR2 is FYNNEI. The CDR3 spans 17 residues.

The chain joins TRBV19 to TRBJ1-2, with D perhaps TRBD1 (6 bases). The CDR3 length is 15 residues. Germline V gene data show CDR1 as LNHDA and CDR2 as SQIVND (reference sequence). The ends were cut back, 3 bases at V and 4 bases at J, with 15 bases in the middle. Written as DNA, the CDR3 is TGTGCCAGTAGTATGGCAGGGGTTCTTGCCTATGGCTACACCTTC. It yields the protein CASSMAGVLAYGYTF.

The chain employs TRBV30 and TRBJ1-4; D not certain. The germline V and J ends were trimmed by 1 base and 3 bases, with 6 bases remaining between them. The CDR3 sequence is 13 residues long. The germline gives CDR1 GTSNPN, CDR2 SVGIG (reference sequence). The CDR3 region has the DNA TGTGCCTGGAGTGGGGTGGCTAATGAAAAACTGTTTTTT. Translation: CAWSGVANEKLFF. Combining the CDR3 with reference TRBV30 and TRBJ1-4 gives the whole variable domain SQTIHQWPATLVQPVGSPLSLECTVEGTSNPNLYWYRQAAGRGLQLLFYSVGIGQISSEVPQNLSASRPQDRQFILSSKKLLLSDSGFYLCAWSGVANEKLFFGSGTQLSVL.

This clone has more than one count but fewer than ten. V and J are TRBV25-1 and TRBJ2-5, with D tentatively TRBD1 (5 bases). CDR3 length: 13 amino acids. V dropped 8 bases and J dropped 5 bases, with 15 bases sitting between them. Germline-derived CDR1 and CDR2 are MGHDK and SYGVNS. The CDR3 sequence is CASGQEPPETQYF. The CDR3, as DNA: TGTGCCAGCGGACAAGAACCGCCCGAGACCCAGTACTTC.

The J gene is TRBJ1-2, the V gene TRBV18; D is unresolved. The CDR3 is 15 amino acids. Germline lookup yields CDR1 KGHSH and CDR2 LQKENI. Trimming pared 2 bases from V and 2 bases from J, leaving 12 bases between. CDR3 protein: CASSPSDMGNYGYTF. The CDR3 region has the DNA TGTGCCAGCTCACCAAGCGACATGGGCAACTATGGCTACACCTTC.

This clone appeared once. This rearrangement joins TRBV5-8 to TRBJ2-5; D call uncertain. This CDR3 has 14 residues. In germline, CDR1 is SGHTS, CDR2 YDEGEE. V dropped 5 bases and J dropped 5 bases, with 16 bases sitting between them. The CDR3 is CASRPTLVEETQYF. The CDR3 DNA follows: TGTGCCAGCAGACCTACTCTAGTGGAGGAGACCCAGTACTTC.

This clone appeared a few times. The chain joins TRBV6-5 to TRBJ2-7; perhaps D is TRBD1 or TRBD2 (5 bases each). The CDR3 length is 13 residues. Trimming stripped 8 bases from V and 7 bases from J, with 18 bases between. Germline CDR1 MNHEY, CDR2 SVGAGI. The CDR3 sequence: CASAEGIWAEQYV. In nucleotides, the CDR3 is TGTGCCAGCGCCGAGGGGATTTGGGCGGAGCAGTACGTC.

This chain links TRBV7-8 with TRBJ2-7, with 7 bases lining up with TRBD1. Germline trimming cut 5 bases from V and 9 bases from J; bases unmatched to any gene: 13. The CDR3 has 14 residues. Germline values: CDR1 SGHVS, CDR2 FQNEAQ. CDR3 residues: CASSIQGQAVLQYV. The DNA of the CDR3 is TGTGCCAGCAGCATACAAGGACAGGCCGTTTTGCAGTACGTC.

This sequence joins TRBV5-1 and TRBJ2-7; TRBD1 aligns across 7 bases. After removal of 7 bases from V and 3 bases from J, the junction contained 4 bases not matched to a gene. The germline gives CDR1 SGHRS, CDR2 YFSETQ. The CDR3 length is 12 residues. As DNA, the CDR3 is TGCGCCAGCGGGACAGATCACTACGAGCAGTACTTC. It encodes CASGTDHYEQYF.

The V and J genes are TRBV5-6 and TRBJ2-7; either TRBD1 or TRBD2 may fit D (5 bases each). V was shortened by 0 bases and J by 2 bases, with 9 bases between the two germline ends. The CDR3 spans 14 residues. Per the germline V gene, CDR1 is SGHDT and CDR2 is YYEEEE. CDR3 nucleotide sequence: TGTGCCAGCAGCTTGGGCGAGGGGCCCTACGAGCAGTACGTC. Its protein product is CASSLGEGPYEQYV.

The chain carries TRBV6-5 and TRBJ1-3; D possibly corresponds to TRBD1 (6 bases). Germline CDR1 reads MNHEY; CDR2 reads SVGAGI. The CDR3 length is 15 residues. Trimming pared 1 base from V and 1 base from J, leaving 8 bases between. CDR3 coding DNA: TGTGCCAGCAGTTACTTTACAGGGTCTGGAAACACCATATATTTT. This codes for CASSYFTGSGNTIYF.

The V and J genes are TRBV6-5 and TRBJ1-1; D is possibly TRBD1 (6 bases). The CDR3 sequence is 14 residues long. Trimming pared 2 bases from V and 2 bases from J, leaving 9 bases between. Per the germline V gene, CDR1 is MNHEY and CDR2 is SVGAGI. CDR3 DNA sequence: TGTGCCAGCAGTTACCACAGGGATAACACTGAAGCTTTCTTT. Protein product: CASSYHRDNTEAFF.